Below, 10 T cell receptor beta chains from the same sample are listed, as sequenced in a study of blood T cell repertoires in COVID-19. Only in-frame clones appear in the TCRdb table, and some are missing; sequencing was by immunoSEQ multiplex PCR. The table includes roughly 100,000 clones, about 80% detected once. Input material: peripheral blood. The receptors derive from a woman of 80 years or more with active or convalescent COVID-19.

This chain connects TRBV5-1 to TRBJ1-2; tentatively, D is TRBD1 (5 bases). This CDR3 is built from 13 residues. In germline, CDR1 is SGHRS, CDR2 YFSETQ. V was clipped by 4 bases and J by 7 bases, with 14 bases between them. In DNA, the CDR3 is TGCGCCAGCAGCCCCCTCCAGGGCGGTGGCTACACCTTC. Translating gives CASSPLQGGGYTF.

The chain uses TRBV7-8 and TRBJ2-5, with 10 nucleotides matching TRBD1. The CDR3 loop spans 15 amino acids. The ends lost 3 bases at V and 4 bases at J; junction bases unmatched: 5. From germline, CDR1 is SGHVS and CDR2 FQNEAQ. The CDR3 loop is CASSLDRGKAETQYF. CDR3 nucleotides: TGTGCCAGCAGCTTGGACAGGGGGAAGGCAGAGACCCAGTACTTC.

V and J are TRBV6-6 and TRBJ1-5, with a tentative D call TRBD1 (5 bases). The germline V and J ends were trimmed by 7 bases and 2 bases, with 9 bases remaining between them. Germline V gives CDR1 MNHNY, CDR2 SVGAGI (reference sequence). The CDR3 runs to 13 residues. CDR3 DNA sequence: TGTGCCAGCACCAGGGTTCGCAATCAGCCCCAGCATTTT. Translated: CASTRVRNQPQHF.

The chain employs TRBV18 and TRBJ2-1; 11 positions agree with TRBD1. The CDR3 runs to 15 residues. After removal of 3 bases from V and 9 bases from J, the junction contained 7 bases not matched to a gene. Germline V gene sequence: CDR1 KGHSH, CDR2 LQKENI. CDR3 bases: TGTGCCAGCTCACCCGGGACAGGGGGAGGTCGTGAGCAGTTCTTC. Translating it yields CASSPGTGGGREQFF.

Here the CDR3 reads CASSQRTGRGTGELFF. The CDR3 DNA reads as TGTGCCAGCAGCCAAAGGACAGGGAGAGGCACCGGGGAGCTGTTTTTT. The genes are TRBV7-2 and TRBJ2-2, with 8 bases lining up with TRBD1. The CDR3 has 16 residues. CDR1 and CDR2 from the germline V gene are SGHTA and FQGNSA. J gave up 4 bases and V 5 bases, and 9 bases lay outside the gene matches.

The chain combines TRBV10-2 with TRBJ2-6; possible D gene TRBD1, 6 bases. The ends were cut back, 8 bases at V and 1 base at J, with 9 bases in the middle. Germline lookup yields CDR1 WSHSY and CDR2 SAAADI. This CDR3 spans 14 amino acids. The CDR3 DNA is TGCGCCAGCTGGGACAAATCTGGGGCCAACGTCCTGACTTTC. This codes for CASWDKSGANVLTF.

This rearrangement joins TRBV27 to TRBJ1-2; D gene unclear. The CDR3 spans 13 residues. The V end was cut by 3 bases, the J end by 8 bases, with 13 bases between. In germline, CDR1 is MNHEY, CDR2 SMNVEV (reference sequence). CDR3 sequence: CASSFNGIGGYTF. Written as DNA, the CDR3 is TGTGCCAGCAGTTTTAACGGGATAGGAGGCTACACCTTC.

This chain links TRBV5-4 with TRBJ1-4; tentative D call: TRBD1 (6 bases). The CDR3 length is 14 residues. CDR1 is SGHNT, CDR2 YYREEE, per germline (reference sequence). V was trimmed by 5 bases and J by 7 bases, leaving 15 bases between them. The CDR3 coding sequence is TGTGCCAGCAGTGCGGGGGGGCGGGGTGAAAAACTGTTTTTT. It codes for CASSAGGRGEKLFF.

V usage is TRBV6-5 and J usage is TRBJ1-5, with D perhaps TRBD1 (5 bases). Trimming removed 11 bases from V and 0 bases from J, with 14 bases in between. Germline values: CDR1 MNHEY, CDR2 SVGAGI. CDR3 length: 14 amino acids. CDR3 bases: TGTGCCGGCTCTCGGGGGATTAGCAATCAGCCCCAGCATTTT. Its translation: CAGSRGISNQPQHF.

The J gene is TRBJ1-1, the V gene TRBV28, with a tentative D call TRBD1 (5 bases). CDR1 and CDR2 from the germline V gene are MDHEN and SYDVKM. The CDR3 has 13 residues. Deletions cut 4 bases from V and 8 bases from J, with 14 bases between. This CDR3 reads CASSSPGLPEAFF. As DNA, the CDR3 is TGTGCCAGCAGTTCGCCGGGACTCCCGGAAGCTTTCTTT.